The 11 T cell receptor beta chains below all came from one sample that was sequenced in a study of CD8 T cells in ankylosing spondylitis (dated by TCRdb to about 2017). What the authors observed across the whole study: Blood from ankylosing spondylitis patients appeared to be characterized by a TCR beta motif made up of about 8 highly homologous amino acid variants.

Receptor libraries were prepared by 5' RACE. The sample was run on an Illumina HiSeq 2500. Clones were called with MiXCR by TCRdb after fastp trimmed the public reads at Q25, and only in-frame beta chains were retained. Identical CDR3 proteins give one entry, which carries the most common genes and DNA. Across this sample there are 800,000 to 900,000 distinct CDR3 sequences, with about 10% seen only once. The top ten clones comprise approximately 0.51% of the sample. These receptors have no known antigen. Sequenced: blood, either unsorted or a sorted T cell fraction (not recorded which). The receptors derive from a male donor with ankylosing spondylitis.

This clonotype was seen repeatedly, ten times or more. This chain links TRBV5-1 with TRBJ1-2, with 7 nucleotides matching TRBD1. V was pared by 4 bases and J by 4 bases, with 7 bases of the junction left unmatched. The CDR3 is 14 residues long. The germline CDR1 and CDR2 sequences are SGHRS and YFSETQ. CDR3 sequence reads: CASSLGQSLYGYTF. CDR3 nucleotides: TGCGCCAGCAGCCTGGGACAGTCGCTCTATGGCTACACCTTC.

This clonotype came up many times. The chain links TRBV20-1 to TRBJ1-3; D is unclear. Trimming removed 5 bases from V and 4 bases from J, with 9 bases in between. The CDR3 length is 12 residues. Per germline, CDR1 DFQATT and CDR2 SNEGSKA (reference sequence). The CDR3 loop reads CSAGARGNTIYF. The CDR3 DNA reads TGCAGTGCTGGAGCTCGCGGAAACACCATATATTTT.

This clonotype has only a few counts. The rearrangement links TRBV20-1 to TRBJ2-7; the D gene could be TRBD1 or TRBD2 (6 bases each). Germline assignment: CDR1 DFQATT and CDR2 SNEGSKA (reference sequence). The CDR3 is made up of 17 amino acids. The V and J ends lost 3 bases and 0 bases respectively, with 21 bases between them. The CDR3 DNA sequence: TGCAGTGCTAGTGTCTTTCTGGGGGGCCGGAGCTCCTACGAGCAGTACTTC. This codes for CSASVFLGGRSSYEQYF.

There are many counts of this clonotype. The V call is TRBV5-6, the J call TRBJ2-4; 7 nucleotides line up with TRBD1. Germline values: CDR1 SGHDT, CDR2 YYEEEE. This CDR3 region has 14 residues. V shed 4 bases, J shed 1 base, and the junction held 2 bases outside the gene matches. This CDR3 reads CASSLRGAKNIQYF. CDR3 coding DNA: TGTGCCAGCAGCCTCAGGGGGGCCAAAAACATTCAGTACTTC. The full variable domain, completed using reference TRBV5-6 and TRBJ2-4, is DAGVTQSPTHLIKTRGQQVTLRCSPKSGHDTVSWYQQALGQGPQFIFQYYEEEERQRGNFPDRFSGHQFPNYSSELNVNALLLGDSALYLCASSLRGAKNIQYFGAGTRLSVL.

The chain employs TRBV25-1 and TRBJ2-7, with TRBD2 as a possible D gene (6 bases). CDR3 length equals 15 residues. The V gene lost 2 bases and the J gene lost 0 bases, with 11 bases spanning the gap. CDR1 MGHDK and CDR2 SYGVNS come from the germline V gene. This CDR3 is CASSEHEGGSYEQYF. In DNA, the CDR3 is TGTGCCAGCAGTGAACACGAGGGAGGCTCCTACGAGCAGTACTTC.

This clonotype was observed a handful of times. The chain couples TRBV24-1 to TRBJ2-3, with 7 bases fitting TRBD2. Germline V gene sequence: CDR1 KGHDR, CDR2 SFDVKD. The CDR3 runs to 15 residues. V trimming: 0 bases; J trimming: 1 base; junction bases outside the gene matches: 0. CDR3 amino acids: CATSDLGLGTDTQYF. CDR3 in DNA: TGTGCCACCAGTGATTTGGGACTAGGCACAGATACGCAGTATTTT.

This clonotype was seen many times. Here the CDR3 DNA reads TGCAGTGCCGACTCCAACAGGGACCAGCCCCAGCATTTT. Protein sequence: CSADSNRDQPQHF. The chain carries TRBV20-1 and TRBJ1-5, with D perhaps TRBD1 (6 bases). Trimming removed 6 bases from V and 7 bases from J, with 16 bases in between. There are 13 residues in the CDR3. Germline V gene sequence: CDR1 DFQATT, CDR2 SNEGSKA (reference sequence).

V is TRBV20-1 and J is TRBJ1-1; D might be TRBD1 (5 bases). V gave up 5 bases and J gave up 4 bases, with 14 bases separating them. The CDR3 consists of 13 residues. The germline V gene has CDR1 DFQATT and CDR2 SNEGSKA (reference sequence). CDR3 bases: TGCAGTGCTCGGAATTGGGGGGGCACTGAAGCTTTCTTT. Translating it yields CSARNWGGTEAFF.

The chain uses TRBV30 and TRBJ1-1, with 7 bases matching TRBD1. This CDR3 contains 13 residues. Germline V gives CDR1 GTSNPN, CDR2 SVGIG (reference sequence). The CDR3 DNA reads as TGTGCAGCCCCGGGACAGAGAACACTGAAGCTTTTCTTT. Translated, it gives CAAPGQRTLKLFF. Full variable domain (missing parts from reference TRBV30 and TRBJ1-1): SQTIHQWPATLVQPVGSPLSLECTVEGTSNPNLYWYRQAAGRGLQLLFYSVGIGQISSEVPQNLSASRPQDRQFILSSKKLLLSDSGFYLCAAPGQRTLKLFFGQGTRLTVV.

This chain uses TRBV7-9 with TRBJ1-4; a weak D match, TRBD1 (5 bases). Trimming stripped 3 bases from V and 8 bases from J, with 13 bases between. The CDR3 runs to 14 residues. The V gene's germline CDR1 is SEHNR and CDR2 FQNEAQ (reference sequence). CDR3 sequence: CASSFWQGQEKLFF. The CDR3 coding sequence is TGTGCCAGCAGCTTTTGGCAGGGTCAAGAAAAACTGTTTTTT. Looking up the rest from reference TRBV7-9 and TRBJ1-4 gives the full variable domain: DTGVSQNPRHKITKRGQNVTFRCDPISEHNRLYWYRQTLGQGPEFLTYFQNEAQLEKSRLLSDRFSAERPKGSFSTLEIQRTEQGDSAMYLCASSFWQGQEKLFFGSGTQLSVL.

This clonotype came up many times. V and J are TRBV7-9 and TRBJ1-5; unclear D gene. V gave up 5 bases and J gave up 4 bases, with 9 bases separating them. CDR1 is SEHNR, CDR2 FQNEAQ, per germline (reference sequence). CDR3 length: 13 amino acids. The CDR3 here is CASSTQENQPQHF. For the CDR3, the DNA is TGTGCCAGCAGCACCCAGGAAAATCAGCCCCAGCATTTT. Supplemented by reference TRBV7-9 and TRBJ1-5, the full variable domain reads DTGVSQNPRHKITKRGQNVTFRCDPISEHNRLYWYRQTLGQGPEFLTYFQNEAQLEKSRLLSDRFSAERPKGSFSTLEIQRTEQGDSAMYLCASSTQENQPQHFGDGTRLSIL.